Listed here are 17 T cell receptor beta chains from one sample, sequenced in a study of blood T cell repertoires in COVID-19. Method: immunoSEQ multiplex PCR; TCRdb's copy keeps in-frame clones and lacks some. The sample consists of about 150,000 clones, 80% to 90% of them appearing once. The specimen sequenced was PBMCs or T cells enriched from blood (not recorded which). The source of these receptors is a woman aged 50 to 65 who had recovered from COVID-19.

This clone has a single count. The chain has TRBV12-3 or TRBV12-4 and TRBJ1-2; D unresolved. The CDR3 extends over 13 amino acids. Trimming left V 3 bases short and J 1 base short, with 6 bases between. CDR3 in amino acids: CASSFEGNYGYTF. As DNA, the CDR3 is TGTGCCAGCAGTTTCGAGGGTAACTATGGCTACACCTTC.

This chain uses TRBV14 with TRBJ1-4; no clear D gene. Germline V lookup: CDR1 SGHDN, CDR2 FVKESK. This CDR3 comprises 14 residues. Trimming cost V 1 base and J 5 bases, with 8 bases left between them. The CDR3 reads CASSQGGLNEKLFF. The CDR3 region has the DNA TGTGCCAGCAGCCAAGGAGGATTGAATGAAAAACTGTTTTTT.

The chain couples TRBV19 to TRBJ1-1, with D possibly matching TRBD1 (6 bases). Germline CDR1 reads LNHDA; CDR2 reads SQIVND (reference sequence). There are 15 residues in the CDR3. V shed 0 bases and J shed 4 bases, with 12 bases lying between them. The CDR3 sequence: CASSIEAPGVTEAFF. The CDR3 bases are TGTGCCAGTAGTATAGAAGCCCCAGGGGTCACTGAAGCTTTCTTT. The full variable domain, in which reference TRBV19 and TRBJ1-1 provide the parts outside the CDR3, is DGGITQSPKYLFRKEGQNVTLSCEQNLNHDAMYWYRQDPGQGLRLIYYSQIVNDFQKGDIAEGYSVSREKKESFPLTVTSAQKNPTAFYLCASSIEAPGVTEAFFGQGTRLTVV.

The chain carries TRBV6-2 or TRBV6-3 and TRBJ2-7; 8 nucleotides line up with TRBD2. CDR3 size: 16 residues. Trimming removed 2 bases from V and 3 bases from J; junction bases left unmatched: 9. Germline assignment: CDR1 MNHEY and CDR2 SVGEGT. CDR3 in DNA: TGTGCCAGCAGTTACGGGCGGAGGGGACTAGACTACGAGCAGTACTTC. This encodes CASSYGRRGLDYEQYF.

V gene TRBV4-3 combines with J gene TRBJ1-5; TRBD1 matches at 11 bases. Trimming cost V 6 bases and J 0 bases; bases outside gene matches: 13. The CDR3 runs to 19 residues. Looked up from germline, CDR1 is LGHNA and CDR2 is YSLEER. CDR3 residues: CASRPTGTGGFRSNQPQHF. The CDR3 coding sequence is TGCGCCAGCAGGCCCACCGGGACAGGGGGTTTTCGTAGCAATCAGCCCCAGCATTTT.

The chain links TRBV7-9 to TRBJ2-3; the D gene is possibly TRBD1 (5 bases). The germline gives CDR1 SEHNR, CDR2 FQNEAQ (reference sequence). CDR3 length: 15 residues. V lost 5 bases to trimming and J lost 3 bases, with 15 bases between them. The CDR3 bases are TGTGCCAGCAGCGAAGGGGCCCAGAGGACAGATACGCAGTATTTT. This translates into CASSEGAQRTDTQYF.

This chain connects TRBV9 to TRBJ2-3, with 8 bases aligning to TRBD2. This CDR3 spans 16 amino acids. Trimming at V came to 3 bases and at J to 1 base, leaving 7 bases not matched to a gene. Germline V gene lookup returns CDR1 SGDLS and CDR2 YYNGEE. CDR3 region: CASSAVGGGGTDTQYF. Here the CDR3 DNA reads TGTGCCAGCAGCGCCGTCGGGGGGGGCGGCACAGATACGCAGTATTTT. Combining the CDR3 with reference TRBV9 and TRBJ2-3 gives the whole variable domain DSGVTQTPKHLITATGQRVTLRCSPRSGDLSVYWYQQSLDQGLQFLIQYYNGEERAKGNILERFSAQQFPDLHSELNLSSLELGDSALYFCASSAVGGGGTDTQYFGPGTRLTVL.

This clone was recorded a few times. The chain carries TRBV7-9 and TRBJ1-6, with 7 bases identical to TRBD1. The CDR3 loop spans 16 amino acids. Trimming cost V 1 base and J 7 bases; bases outside gene matches: 7. Germline CDR1 reads SEHNR; CDR2 reads FQNEAQ (reference sequence). CDR3 nucleotides: TGTGCCAGCAGCTTAGGGGCAGGGGGAGGAAATTCACCCCTCCACTTT. Protein sequence: CASSLGAGGGNSPLHF. The full variable domain, in which reference TRBV7-9 and TRBJ1-6 provide the parts outside the CDR3, is DTGVSQNPRHKITKRGQNVTFRCDPISEHNRLYWYRQTLGQGPEFLTYFQNEAQLEKSRLLSDRFSAERPKGSFSTLEIQRTEQGDSAMYLCASSLGAGGGNSPLHFGNGTRLTVT.

This clone was recorded once. The genes are TRBV12-3 or TRBV12-4 and TRBJ2-7; D gene ambiguous. Between the trimmed V and J ends, which lost 6 bases and 3 bases, there was a span of 6 bases. The CDR3 contains 11 residues. The CDR3 reads CASSSFYEQYF. CDR3 coding DNA: TGTGCCAGCAGCTCGTTCTACGAGCAGTACTTC.

In DNA, the CDR3 is TGCGCCAGCAGCTTAACTAGCGGAAACAATGAGCAGTTCTTC. Translated, it gives CASSLTSGNNEQFF. This rearrangement joins TRBV5-1 to TRBJ2-1, with 8 bases lining up with TRBD2. Germline V lookup: CDR1 SGHRS, CDR2 YFSETQ. The V gene end was trimmed by 2 bases and the J gene end by 5 bases; junction bases not matched to a gene: 3. This CDR3 region has 14 residues.

The rearrangement joins TRBV3-1 (or the pseudogene TRBV3-2) to TRBJ1-5; no clear D. The germline CDR1 and CDR2 sequences are LGHDT and YNNKEL (reference sequence). The V gene lost 2 bases and the J gene lost 7 bases, with 9 bases spanning the gap. The CDR3 contains 13 residues. DNA of the CDR3: TGTGCCAGCAGCCAAAATGGAGACCAGCCCCAGCATTTT. Amino acids: CASSQNGDQPQHF.

The rearrangement joins TRBV13 to TRBJ2-6; TRBD1 aligns across 10 bases. The V segment lost 4 bases and the J segment 0 bases; nucleotides outside the gene matches: 9. CDR1 and CDR2 (germline): PRHDT, FYEKMQ (reference sequence). The CDR3 runs to 19 residues. The chain's CDR3 is CASSSTAGQGPSGANVLTF. The CDR3 DNA reads TGTGCCAGCAGCTCTACAGCGGGACAGGGGCCCTCTGGGGCCAACGTCCTGACTTTC.

The V and J genes are TRBV29-1 and TRBJ1-2; 12 bases agree with TRBD1. With V trimmed by 7 bases and J by 6 bases, 3 bases remained unmatched. This CDR3 contains 12 residues. Germline assignment: CDR1 SQVTM and CDR2 ANQGSEA. In nucleotides, the CDR3 is TGCAGCGGGGACAGGGGGCCTGATGGCTACACCTTC. Its protein product is CSGDRGPDGYTF. The full variable domain, with the rest looked up from reference TRBV29-1 and TRBJ1-2, is SAVISQKPSRDICQRGTSLTIQCQVDSQVTMMFWYRQQPGQSLTLIATANQGSEATYESGFVIDKFPISRPNLTFSTLTVSNMSPEDSSIYLCSGDRGPDGYTFGSGTRLTVV.

The rearrangement uses TRBV6-2 or TRBV6-3 and TRBJ2-3, with TRBD1 matching over 7 bases. The CDR3 has 15 amino acids. V shed 5 bases, J shed 1 base, and the junction held 6 bases outside the gene matches. The V gene's germline CDR1 is MNHEY and CDR2 SVGEGT. CDR3 in amino acids: CASSLQGTRTDTQYF. CDR3 bases: TGTGCCAGCAGTCTACAGGGGACCCGCACAGATACGCAGTATTTT.

This chain joins TRBV3-1 (or the pseudogene TRBV3-2) and TRBJ1-5; D possibly corresponds to TRBD1 (5 bases). CDR1 is LGHDT, CDR2 YNNKEL, per germline (reference sequence). Trimming removed 2 bases from V and 5 bases from J, with 7 bases in between. The CDR3 is made up of 13 amino acids. In DNA, the CDR3 is TGTGCCAGCAGCCAACGGGGGTATCAGCCCCAGCATTTT. This encodes CASSQRGYQPQHF.

This chain joins TRBV9 and TRBJ1-2, with a tentative D call TRBD1 (5 bases). From germline, CDR1 is SGDLS and CDR2 YYNGEE. There are 13 residues in the CDR3. V was clipped by 3 bases and J by 5 bases, with 11 bases between them. The CDR3 region has the DNA TGTGCCAGCAGCGCGGGGGGAGGGTATGGCTACACCTTC. It is translated as CASSAGGGYGYTF.

In the case of this clone: This CDR3 is also generated by other DNA sequences in the sample. The chain combines TRBV7-2 with TRBJ1-5, with TRBD1 matching 7 bases. The CDR3 has 14 amino acids. The V gene's germline CDR1 is SGHTA and CDR2 FQGNSA. The V gene end was trimmed by 4 bases and the J gene end by 2 bases; junction bases not matched to a gene: 2. CDR3 amino acids: CASSSTGGNQPQHF. CDR3 DNA: TGTGCCAGCAGCTCTACAGGGGGCAATCAGCCCCAGCATTTT.